This is a list of T cell receptor beta chains from one sample in a study of shared clonotypes between healthy human individuals. Only in-frame clones appear in the TCRdb table, and some are missing; sequencing was by immunoSEQ multiplex PCR. The repertoire includes roughly 2.5 million clones, just over 90% of them detected once, and roughly 0.14% sits in the top ten. Sequencing used naive CD4+ T cells sorted from blood. These receptors all stem from a man in his late teens or twenties in good health. The CDR3 runs from the conserved cysteine through the conserved F or W. A D gene is named only where the DNA matches it firmly. The listing skips clone size in some rows; elsewhere it reads once, few, many or a size class.

cdr3_aa,cdr3_nt,d_call,clone_size,j_call,v_call
CASRQGSGNTIYF,TGTGCCAGTAGACAGGGCTCTGGAAACACCATATATTTT,TRBD1,NA,TRBJ1-3,TRBV18
CASSVGGGQGRSNTEAFF,TGTGCCAGCAGCGTAGGGGGTGGACAGGGTCGATCAAACACTGAAGCTTTCTTT,TRBD1,NA,TRBJ1-1,TRBV9
CASSLDPGQYYGYTF,TGCGCCAGCAGCTTGGACCCGGGACAGTACTATGGCTACACCTTC,TRBD1,NA,TRBJ1-2,TRBV5-1
CASSLGGYGANVLTF,TGTGCCAGCAGCTTAGGGGGATATGGGGCCAACGTCCTGACTTTC,NA,once,TRBJ2-6,TRBV7-2
CASSLKSGGNSYEQYF,TGTGCCAGCAGCTTGAAAAGCGGGGGCAACTCCTACGAGCAGTACTTC,TRBD2,NA,TRBJ2-7,TRBV5-4
CASSGPTGKLDYGYTF,TGTGCCAGCAGTGGACCGACAGGGAAGTTGGACTATGGCTACACCTTC,TRBD1,NA,TRBJ1-2,TRBV6-6
CAISQGGGDTIYF,TGTGCCATCAGTCAGGGGGGAGGCGACACCATATATTTT,TRBD1,few,TRBJ1-3,TRBV10-3
CASSLGFGGRGSGANVLTF,TGTGCCAGCAGCTTAGGGTTTGGCGGGAGAGGGTCCGGGGCCAACGTCCTGACTTTC,TRBD2,NA,TRBJ2-6,TRBV7-2
CASRAWTGNTDTQYF,TGTGCCAGCAGAGCTTGGACAGGAAACACAGATACGCAGTATTTT,TRBD1,NA,TRBJ2-3,TRBV6-1
CASTPEGENKNIQYF,TGTGCCAGCACCCCGGAGGGGGAGAACAAAAACATTCAGTACTTC,NA,NA,TRBJ2-4,TRBV5-4
CASSLGDGTANEKLFF,TGCGCCAGCAGCTTGGGGGACGGGACAGCTAATGAAAAACTGTTTTTT,TRBD1,NA,TRBJ1-4,TRBV5-1
CASSPGLAKNIQYF,TGTGCCAGCAGTCCGGGGCTAGCCAAAAACATTCAGTACTTC,NA,NA,TRBJ2-4,TRBV6-5
CASSLVSPREFYNEQFF,TGCGCCAGCAGCTTGGTGTCCCCACGCGAGTTTTACAATGAGCAGTTCTTC,NA,NA,TRBJ2-1,TRBV5-1
CASSLDLVPQEQFF,TGTGCCAGCAGCTTAGACTTAGTACCCCAGGAGCAGTTCTTC,NA,NA,TRBJ2-1,TRBV11-2
CASSIGAQGSYEQYF,TGTGCCAGTAGTATAGGAGCGCAGGGCTCCTACGAGCAGTACTTC,NA,NA,TRBJ2-7,TRBV19
CASSQGIFSYEQYF,TGTGCCAGCAGCCAAGGGATCTTCTCCTACGAGCAGTACTTC,NA,NA,TRBJ2-7,TRBV14
CASSRDQINNQPQHF,TGTGCCAGCAGCCGTGATCAGATAAACAATCAGCCCCAGCATTTT,NA,NA,TRBJ1-5,TRBV28
CASSQTRSSETQYF,TGTGCCAGTAGCCAGACGAGGAGCTCAGAGACCCAGTACTTC,NA,once,TRBJ2-5,TRBV19
CASSGSGGPQETQYF,TGTGCCAGCAGCGGATCTGGGGGCCCCCAAGAGACCCAGTACTTC,NA,once,TRBJ2-5,TRBV7-6
CASRLAGVLGNEQFF,TGCGCCAGCAGGCTAGCGGGAGTGTTGGGGAATGAGCAGTTCTTC,TRBD2,NA,TRBJ2-1,TRBV10-2
CASSLGIYGYTF,TGTGCCAGCAGCCTAGGGATCTATGGCTACACCTTC,NA,NA,TRBJ1-2,TRBV7-8
CSVEADKQTQYF,TGCAGCGTTGAAGCTGACAAGCAGACCCAGTACTTC,NA,NA,TRBJ2-5,TRBV29-1
CASSTGLFGELFF,TGTGCCAGCAGCACGGGGCTTTTCGGGGAGCTGTTTTTT,NA,NA,TRBJ2-2,TRBV11-3
CASRETPGPGGSPLHF,TGTGCCAGTAGAGAAACACCGGGACCCGGGGGTTCACCCCTCCACTTT,NA,NA,TRBJ1-6,TRBV19
CASSVGIDTDTQYF,TGTGCCAGCAGCGTAGGAATAGACACAGATACGCAGTATTTT,NA,NA,TRBJ2-3,TRBV9
CASSFLRGLSNQPQHF,TGTGCCAGCAGCTTTTTACGCGGGTTAAGCAATCAGCCCCAGCATTTT,NA,NA,TRBJ1-5,TRBV5-4
CASSTLRGTSTDTQYF,TGTGCCAGCAGTACTCTCCGGGGGACTAGCACAGATACGCAGTATTTT,NA,NA,TRBJ2-3,TRBV27
CASSAGLAGRAYEQYF,TGTGCCAGCAGTGCCGGACTAGCGGGAAGGGCCTACGAGCAGTACTTC,TRBD2,NA,TRBJ2-7,TRBV6-6
CASSLQSVQFF,TGTGCCAGCAGCTTACAGTCGGTGCAGTTCTTC,NA,NA,TRBJ2-1,TRBV7-2
CASSYHSGKFYEQYF,TGTGCCAGCAGTTACCACAGCGGCAAATTCTACGAGCAGTACTTC,NA,NA,TRBJ2-7,TRBV6-6
CASGLVGPSGQPQHF,TGTGCTAGTGGTTTGGTTGGTCCGTCTGGTCAGCCCCAGCATTTT,NA,few,TRBJ1-5,TRBV12-5
CASSQLGASTDTQYF,TGCGCCAGCAGCCAATTAGGAGCTAGCACAGATACGCAGTATTTT,NA,NA,TRBJ2-3,TRBV4-1
CAWSVLTGGYTEAFF,TGTGCCTGGAGTGTACTGACAGGGGGTTACACTGAAGCTTTCTTT,TRBD1,NA,TRBJ1-1,TRBV30
CASSLRDSYNEQFF,TGTGCCAGCAGCCTCCGGGACAGCTACAATGAGCAGTTCTTC,TRBD1,NA,TRBJ2-1,TRBV6-1
CASSPGNNQPQHF,TGTGCCAGCTCACCAGGCAATAATCAGCCCCAGCATTTT,NA,few,TRBJ1-5,TRBV18
CAWSAFRTSGSSYEQYF,TGTGCCTGGAGTGCCTTTCGGACTAGCGGGAGCTCCTACGAGCAGTACTTC,TRBD2,NA,TRBJ2-7,TRBV30
CASSYSDTSSSYEQYF,TGTGCCAGCAGTTACTCGGACACCTCGAGCTCCTACGAGCAGTACTTC,NA,NA,TRBJ2-7,TRBV6-5
CASSTERVNYEQYF,TGTGCCAGCAGCACCGAGAGGGTTAACTACGAGCAGTACTTC,NA,NA,TRBJ2-7,TRBV11-1
CASSEQGYGYTF,TGTGCCAGCAGTGAGCAGGGCTATGGCTACACCTTC,NA,few,TRBJ1-2,TRBV2